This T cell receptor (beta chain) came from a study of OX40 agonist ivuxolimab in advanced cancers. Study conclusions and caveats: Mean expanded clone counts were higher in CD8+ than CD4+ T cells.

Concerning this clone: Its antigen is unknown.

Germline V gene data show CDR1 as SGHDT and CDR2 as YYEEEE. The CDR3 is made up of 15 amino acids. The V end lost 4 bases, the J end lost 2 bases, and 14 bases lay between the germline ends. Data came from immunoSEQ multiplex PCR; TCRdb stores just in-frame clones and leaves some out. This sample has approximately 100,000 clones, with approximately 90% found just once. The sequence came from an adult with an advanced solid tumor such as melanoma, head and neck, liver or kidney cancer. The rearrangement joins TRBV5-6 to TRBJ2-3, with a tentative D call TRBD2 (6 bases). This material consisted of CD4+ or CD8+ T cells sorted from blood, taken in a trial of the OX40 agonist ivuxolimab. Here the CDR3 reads CASSPGLLVTDTQYF. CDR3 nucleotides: TGTGCCAGCAGCCCGGGACTCCTAGTCACAGATACGCAGTATTTT.